Presented here are 4 T cell receptor beta chains from one specimen sequenced in a study of OX40 agonist ivuxolimab in advanced cancers. TCRdb keeps only in-frame clones here, not all; method: immunoSEQ multiplex PCR. The sample contains fewer than 14,000 clones, 65% to 85% of which appear only once. The input for sequencing was CD4+ or CD8+ T cells sorted from blood, taken in a trial of the OX40 agonist ivuxolimab. These TCRs come from an adult with an advanced solid tumor such as melanoma, head and neck, liver or kidney cancer.

This chain links TRBV11-3 with TRBJ1-1; a weak D match, TRBD1 (6 bases). Germline V CDR1 and CDR2: SGHNT, YENEEA. The V end lost 7 bases, the J end lost 10 bases, and 19 bases lay between the germline ends. The CDR3 is 13 amino acids. This chain's CDR3 is CASTRPREGGAFF. CDR3 in DNA: TGTGCCAGCACCAGACCCCGGGAAGGGGGAGCTTTCTTT.

The V call is TRBV27, the J call TRBJ2-1; unclear D gene. This CDR3 region has 12 residues. The V gene lost 5 bases and the J gene lost 6 bases, with 8 bases spanning the gap. Looked up from germline, CDR1 is MNHEY and CDR2 is SMNVEV (reference sequence). DNA of the CDR3: TGTGCCAGCAGTCCCGACGGCAATGAGCAGTTCTTC. Its translation is CASSPDGNEQFF.

This clone has more than one count but fewer than ten. In DNA, the CDR3 is TGTGCCAGCAGCCCTTACAGGGTCCAGAACACTGAAGCTTTCTTT. This codes for CASSPYRVQNTEAFF. The V and J genes are TRBV5-5 and TRBJ1-1, with a weak D call TRBD1 (6 bases). Germline V gene sequence: CDR1 SGHKS, CDR2 YYEKEE (reference sequence). The CDR3 runs 15 residues. The V end was cut by 4 bases, the J end by 1 base, with 14 bases between.

The chain joins TRBV13 to TRBJ2-3; TRBD2 matches 16 bases. V lost 4 bases and J lost 1; bases outside the gene matches: 11. CDR3 length: 20 amino acids. The germline V gene has CDR1 PRHDT and CDR2 FYEKMQ (reference sequence). This chain's CDR3 is CASSSSGTSGGAWGTDTQYF. CDR3 bases: TGTGCCAGCAGCTCCTCCGGGACTAGCGGGGGGGCCTGGGGCACAGATACGCAGTATTTT.